This T cell receptor (beta chain) was recorded in a study of tumor and adjacent non-tumor tissue in lung cancer. Study results and limitations: In normal lung, the top 100 clones were significantly more dominant than in tumor. Compared with tumor, normal lung showed significantly lower TCR diversity.

The CDR3 loop spans 16 amino acids. CDR1 SGHAT and CDR2 FQNNGV come from the germline V gene. The template was RNA from unsorted bulk tissue. As for this clonotype: The antigen remains unidentified. The junction departs from germline at one end; a sequencing error may be responsible.

The library came from three nested PCR rounds adapted from ARM-PCR protocols. MiXCR, run by TCRdb on the multiplex PCR reads, gives a single entry per CDR3 protein. The profile covers more than 85,000 distinct CDR3 sequences, with around 59% appearing a single time and about 15% taken by the ten largest. V and J are TRBV11-2 and TRBJ2-2; weak D call: TRBD2 (5 bases). Sequencing was performed on lung tumor tissue. This clonotype was sampled from a man aged 70 or older with non-small cell lung cancer. CDR3 DNA sequence: TGTGCCGGCAGCTTGTTCGTGACCACGAACACCGGGGAACTGTTTTTT. It yields the protein CAGSLFVTTNTGELFF.